Each of the 27 T cell receptor beta chains below was sequenced from the same sample in a study of PD-1 blockade in classical Hodgkin lymphoma. Generated by immunoSEQ multiplex PCR, the TCRdb table keeps only in-frame clones and is missing some. Here the sample spans more than 8,000 clones, around 84% being singletons. As for time point: cycle 4 day 1 (C4D1), after 6 weeks of nivolumab. Patients all relapsed after autologous stem cell transplantation, and there was variation in brentuximab vedotin exposure. The CD8+ T cells came from thawed PBMCs through magnetic negative selection. The material sequenced was CD8+ T cells from blood, taken before the fourth cycle of nivolumab. The receptors derive from a human donor with classical Hodgkin lymphoma.

The rearrangement joins TRBV5-4 to TRBJ1-5; no reliable D call. The CDR3 runs to 16 residues. With 0 bases removed from V and 0 bases from J, the gap between germline ends came to 10 bases. Per the germline V gene, CDR1 is SGHNT and CDR2 is YYREEE (reference sequence). CDR3 amino acids: CASSLDGAYSNQPQHF. CDR3 sequence (DNA): TGTGCCAGCAGCTTGGACGGCGCTTATAGCAATCAGCCCCAGCATTTT.

This chain links TRBV29-1 with TRBJ2-5; D might be TRBD1 (6 bases). This CDR3 contains 13 residues. The V end lost 3 bases, the J end lost 3 bases, and 11 bases lay between the germline ends. Germline V CDR1 and CDR2: SQVTM, ANQGSEA. The CDR3 sequence: CSVDFRTEETQYF. DNA for the CDR3: TGCAGCGTTGACTTCCGGACAGAAGAGACCCAGTACTTC.

The chain recombines TRBV11-2 with TRBJ1-2, with 8 bases identical to TRBD1. The CDR3 is 16 amino acids. Per germline, CDR1 SGHAT and CDR2 FQNNGV. J was trimmed by 5 bases and V by 6 bases; bases with no gene match: 14. The CDR3 nucleotides are TGTGCCAGCAGGCCGAGCTCTGACAGGGGTCTTTATGGCTACACCTTC. Translated: CASRPSSDRGLYGYTF.

The gene calls are TRBV19 and TRBJ2-3; D remains ambiguous. Deletions cut 5 bases from V and 2 bases from J, with 5 bases between. Germline V gives CDR1 LNHDA, CDR2 SQIVND (reference sequence). The CDR3 extends over 12 amino acids. This CDR3 reads CASSETTDTQYF. In DNA, the CDR3 is TGTGCCAGTAGTGAAACCACAGATACGCAGTATTTT.

The J gene is TRBJ2-7, the V gene TRBV28; D is unclear. Germline V gives CDR1 MDHEN, CDR2 SYDVKM. V was pared by 2 bases and J by 4 bases, with 15 bases between. The CDR3 is 15 residues long. The DNA for the CDR3 is TGTGCCAGCAGTTTAATCGGAGAAGTAAAATACGAGCAGTACTTC. Translating it yields CASSLIGEVKYEQYF.

The rearrangement links TRBV9 to TRBJ1-1, with 7 bases fitting TRBD1. V shed 4 bases, J shed 1 base, and the junction held 13 bases outside the gene matches. Germline V gene lookup returns CDR1 SGDLS and CDR2 YYNGEE. This CDR3 has 17 amino acids. The CDR3 DNA reads as TGTGCCAGCAGCCCCGAAACCTCCGGGACAGCGAACACTGAAGCTTTCTTT. Amino acids: CASSPETSGTANTEAFF.

The rearrangement joins TRBV15 to TRBJ1-5, with D tentatively TRBD1 (6 bases). Deletions cut 4 bases from V and 3 bases from J, with 13 bases between. CDR3 size: 15 residues. Looked up from germline, CDR1 is LNHNV and CDR2 is YYDKDF (reference sequence). Here the CDR3 DNA reads TGTGCCACCAGCATAGACAGGACCTACAATCAGCCCCAGCATTTT. It translates to CATSIDRTYNQPQHF.

The chain carries TRBV15 and TRBJ1-2; D unresolved. The V and J ends lost 0 bases and 0 bases respectively, with 8 bases between them. Germline V gives CDR1 LNHNV, CDR2 YYDKDF (reference sequence). CDR3 length equals 15 residues. The CDR3 sequence is CATSREVASNYGYTF. DNA for the CDR3: TGTGCCACCAGCAGAGAGGTGGCCTCTAACTATGGCTACACCTTC. The full variable domain, rest sourced from reference TRBV15 and TRBJ1-2, is DAMVIQNPRYQVTQFGKPVTLSCSQTLNHNVMYWYQQKSSQAPKLLFHYYDKDFNNEADTPDNFQSRRPNTSFCFLDIRSPGLGDTAMYLCATSREVASNYGYTFGSGTRLTVV.

This chain uses TRBV5-5 with TRBJ1-2; D gene unclear. The CDR3 consists of 13 residues. V was clipped by 1 base and J by 4 bases, with 8 bases between them. The germline V gene encodes CDR1 SGHKS and CDR2 YYEKEE (reference sequence). The CDR3 reads CASSLSITYGYTF. The CDR3 bases are TGTGCCAGCAGCTTGAGTATAACCTATGGCTACACCTTC.

Regarding this clone: One end of the junction fails to match germline, which may point to a read error. The chain has TRBV6-1 and TRBJ2-7; 7 bases fit TRBD1. The CDR3 is 14 residues long. Germline assignment: CDR1 MNHNS and CDR2 SASEGT. In nucleotides, the CDR3 is TGTGCCAGCAGCGCCCAACTCGACAGGGAATATACCCACTTC. This codes for CASSAQLDREYTHF.

The rearrangement uses TRBV6-1 and TRBJ2-5; 7 nucleotides line up with TRBD1. J gave up 2 bases and V 6 bases, and 6 bases lay outside the gene matches. The CDR3 covers 14 residues. Germline V gene lookup returns CDR1 MNHNS and CDR2 SASEGT. Here the CDR3 reads CASSPGQPQETQYF. The CDR3 coding sequence is TGTGCCAGCAGCCCGGGACAGCCTCAAGAGACCCAGTACTTC.

This sequence joins TRBV9 and TRBJ1-3; no clear D. The CDR3 covers 14 residues. The V gene's germline CDR1 is SGDLS and CDR2 YYNGEE. Deletions cut 0 bases from V and 2 bases from J, with 6 bases between. The CDR3 DNA sequence: TGTGCCAGCAGCGTAGATGGAGCTGGAAACACCATATATTTT. Translating gives CASSVDGAGNTIYF.

V gene TRBV27 combines with J gene TRBJ2-2; D gene ambiguous. Germline CDR1 MNHEY, CDR2 SMNVEV (reference sequence). V lost 1 base to trimming and J lost 4 bases, with 13 bases between them. The CDR3 sequence is 16 residues long. The CDR3 DNA reads TGTGCCAGCAGTTTATTCCCGCCCCTAGGCACCGGGGAGCTGTTTTTT. Protein sequence: CASSLFPPLGTGELFF.

J is TRBJ1-1 and V is TRBV6-1; D call uncertain. The CDR3 is 15 amino acids. V lost 7 bases to trimming and J lost 5 bases, with 20 bases between them. CDR1 and CDR2 (germline): MNHNS, SASEGT. The CDR3 coding sequence is TGTGCCAGCATCGAAGCAAAGGGTCTGGGAACTGAAGCTTTCTTT. Translation gives CASIEAKGLGTEAFF.

The J gene is TRBJ1-1, the V gene TRBV9; D is unclear. V was trimmed by 3 bases and J by 4 bases, leaving 13 bases between them. This CDR3 has 14 residues. Germline CDR1 reads SGDLS; CDR2 reads YYNGEE. The CDR3 sequence is CASSALFATTEAFF. Written as DNA, the CDR3 is TGTGCCAGCAGCGCCTTGTTTGCGACCACTGAAGCTTTCTTT.

The chain carries TRBV27 and TRBJ1-1; 12 nucleotides line up with TRBD1. Trimming removed 4 bases from V and 5 bases from J; junction bases left unmatched: 11. The germline CDR1 and CDR2 sequences are MNHEY and SMNVEV (reference sequence). This CDR3 region has 17 residues. CDR3 sequence: CASSSNRDRGRRTEAFF. DNA of the CDR3: TGTGCCAGCAGTTCGAACCGGGACAGGGGGCGAAGGACTGAAGCTTTCTTT.

The chain recombines TRBV20-1 with TRBJ2-7; the D is unclear. CDR1 DFQATT and CDR2 SNEGSKA come from the germline V gene (reference sequence). V lost 3 bases and J 4 bases, leaving 7 bases between the germline ends. This CDR3 is built from 11 residues. As DNA, the CDR3 is TGCAGTGCTAGGGAACTGTACGAGCAGTACTTC. Translated: CSARELYEQYF.

The chain recombines TRBV19 with TRBJ1-1; TRBD1 might be the D (5 bases). The CDR3 extends over 14 amino acids. V lost 3 bases and J lost 5, with 13 bases in between. The germline gives CDR1 LNHDA, CDR2 SQIVND (reference sequence). The CDR3 region is CASSIGGIGTEAFF. CDR3 DNA sequence: TGTGCCAGTAGTATCGGGGGGATTGGTACTGAAGCTTTCTTT.

The V gene is TRBV18, the J gene TRBJ2-3; D tentatively reads TRBD1 or TRBD2 (5 bases each). The length of the CDR3 is 15 residues. Trimming removed 1 base at V and 0 bases at J, with 8 bases between. Germline CDR1 and CDR2: KGHSH and LQKENI. CDR3 protein: CASSPRRDSTDTQYF. CDR3 sequence (DNA): TGTGCCAGCTCACCACGCAGGGACAGCACAGATACGCAGTATTTT.

The V call is TRBV15, the J call TRBJ1-1, with D unclear. V was clipped by 3 bases and J by 1 base, with 3 bases between them. CDR1 and CDR2 from the germline V gene are LNHNV and YYDKDF (reference sequence). The CDR3 runs 12 residues. The CDR3 DNA is TGTGCCACCAGCAGGGAGAACACTGAAGCTTTCTTT. Residues: CATSRENTEAFF.

This clone came up a few times. This sequence joins TRBV19 and TRBJ2-1; 10 positions match TRBD2. The CDR3 is 15 amino acids. Trimming removed 6 bases from V and 4 bases from J; junction bases left unmatched: 6. CDR1 is LNHDA, CDR2 SQIVND, per germline (reference sequence). The CDR3 loop reads CASRTTSGSYNEQFF. DNA for the CDR3: TGTGCCAGTAGAACGACTAGCGGGTCTTACAATGAGCAGTTCTTC.

The chain joins TRBV7-8 to TRBJ2-7, with 11 bases matching TRBD2. In germline, CDR1 is SGHVS, CDR2 FQNEAQ. The CDR3 runs 16 residues. J was trimmed by 6 bases and V by 5 bases; bases with no gene match: 12. The CDR3 sequence is CASSAALAGGHTEQYF. The CDR3 DNA is TGTGCCAGCAGCGCAGCTCTAGCGGGGGGCCATACCGAGCAGTACTTC.

Relative to its sample, this clone is medium-sized. The rearrangement joins TRBV4-2 to TRBJ2-3, with 10 bases lining up with TRBD2. The trim removed 3 bases at V and 2 bases at J, leaving 2 bases unmatched. The germline V gene encodes CDR1 LGHNA and CDR2 YNFKEQ. This CDR3 comprises 15 residues. The CDR3 bases are TGTGCCAGCAGCCAGGGGACTAGCGACACAGATACGCAGTATTTT. Amino acids: CASSQGTSDTDTQYF.

The chain recombines TRBV25-1 with TRBJ2-2; the match to TRBD2 covers 8 bases. The CDR3 loop spans 17 amino acids. Germline-derived CDR1 and CDR2 are MGHDK and SYGVNS. The J segment lost 3 bases and the V segment lost 3 bases, leaving 9 bases of the junction unmatched. The CDR3 nucleotides are TGTGCCAGCAGTGATTGGGCGGGGGGCGCTCACACCGGGGAGCTGTTTTTT. Amino acid sequence: CASSDWAGGAHTGELFF.

V usage is TRBV29-1 and J usage is TRBJ1-3; maybe TRBD1 (5 bases). The CDR3 length is 13 residues. From germline, CDR1 is SQVTM and CDR2 ANQGSEA. The ends were cut back, 7 bases at V and 2 bases at J, with 12 bases in the middle. This CDR3 reads CSAEGFTGNTIYF. CDR3 bases: TGCAGCGCCGAGGGGTTTACTGGAAACACCATATATTTT.

V usage is TRBV19 and J usage is TRBJ1-6, with D possibly being TRBD1 (6 bases). The length of the CDR3 is 14 residues. Germline V gene data show CDR1 as LNHDA and CDR2 as SQIVND (reference sequence). Trimming pared 9 bases from V and 1 base from J, leaving 10 bases between. CDR3 loop: CARQGLSYNSPLHF. The DNA for the CDR3 is TGTGCCAGACAGGGACTTTCCTATAATTCACCCCTCCACTTT.

This clone was observed a single time. The chain combines TRBV7-9 with TRBJ2-1, with D tentatively TRBD1 (5 bases). Trimming removed 1 base from V and 5 bases from J, with 12 bases in between. CDR1 is SEHNR and CDR2 is FQNEAQ in the germline V gene (reference sequence). The length of the CDR3 is 15 residues. The CDR3 DNA reads as TGTGCCAGCAGCTTAGTAGGGGCCTTGGACAATGAGCAGTTCTTC. Protein product: CASSLVGALDNEQFF. The full variable domain, completed using reference TRBV7-9 and TRBJ2-1, is DTGVSQNPRHKITKRGQNVTFRCDPISEHNRLYWYRQTLGQGPEFLTYFQNEAQLEKSRLLSDRFSAERPKGSFSTLEIQRTEQGDSAMYLCASSLVGALDNEQFFGPGTRLTVL.